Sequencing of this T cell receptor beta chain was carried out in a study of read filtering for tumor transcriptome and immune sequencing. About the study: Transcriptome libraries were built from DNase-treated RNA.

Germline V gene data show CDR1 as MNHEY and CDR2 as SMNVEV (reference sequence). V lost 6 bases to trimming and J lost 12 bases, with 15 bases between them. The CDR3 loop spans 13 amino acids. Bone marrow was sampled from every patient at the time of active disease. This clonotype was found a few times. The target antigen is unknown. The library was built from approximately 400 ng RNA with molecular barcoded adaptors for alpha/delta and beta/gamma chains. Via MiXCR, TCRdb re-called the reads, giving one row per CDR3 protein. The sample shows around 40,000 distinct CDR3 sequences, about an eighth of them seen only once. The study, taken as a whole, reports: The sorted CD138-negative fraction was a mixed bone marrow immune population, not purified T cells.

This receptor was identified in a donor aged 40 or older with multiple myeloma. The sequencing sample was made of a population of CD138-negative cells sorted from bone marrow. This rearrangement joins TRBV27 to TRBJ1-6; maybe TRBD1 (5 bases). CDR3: CASRGAGYLPLHF. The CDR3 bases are TGTGCCAGCAGAGGGGCAGGTTATTTACCCCTCCACTTT.